Shown below are 7 T cell receptor beta chains from a single sample sequenced in a study of T cell changes during pregnancy in multiple sclerosis. Assay used: immunoSEQ multiplex PCR; TCRdb lists only in-frame clones, some missing. The sample yields 65,000 to 85,000 clones, about nine tenths seen once. The sequencing here drew on CD4+ T cells from peripheral blood mononuclear cells, taken after pregnancy. The receptors were sampled from a female donor with multiple sclerosis, enrolled in a pregnancy study.

This chain joins TRBV27 and TRBJ1-1; possible D gene TRBD1, 5 bases. This CDR3 has 16 amino acids. The germline V gene has CDR1 MNHEY and CDR2 SMNVEV (reference sequence). The V end was cut by 5 bases, the J end by 4 bases, with 20 bases between. The CDR3 reads CASSPWARGDSTEAFF. In nucleotides, the CDR3 is TGTGCCAGCAGTCCGTGGGCGCGGGGGGATTCCACTGAAGCTTTCTTT.

The genes are TRBV4-1 and TRBJ1-1, with 10 nucleotides matching TRBD1. J lost 4 bases, V lost 4 bases, and 6 bases had no gene match. This CDR3 contains 15 residues. Germline lookup yields CDR1 MGHRA and CDR2 YSYEKL. CDR3 DNA: TGCGCCAGCAGCCCAGAGACAGGGGGCTTCACTGAAGCTTTCTTT. Its translation: CASSPETGGFTEAFF.

The rearrangement uses TRBV4-1 and TRBJ2-4; 7 bases align to TRBD1. V lost 2 bases to trimming and J lost 3 bases; unmatched junction nucleotides: 4. This CDR3 is built from 15 residues. CDR1 is MGHRA and CDR2 is YSYEKL in the germline V gene. CDR3 DNA sequence: TGCGCCAGCAGCCAACCTGGGACAGACAAAAACATTCAGTACTTC. Protein sequence: CASSQPGTDKNIQYF.

V usage is TRBV30 and J usage is TRBJ2-1, with 8 bases identical to TRBD2. Germline assignment: CDR1 GTSNPN and CDR2 SVGIG (reference sequence). The CDR3 covers 15 residues. The ends lost 4 bases at V and 6 bases at J; junction bases unmatched: 11. The chain's CDR3 is CAWTRWSGRGNEQFF. The CDR3 DNA reads as TGTGCCTGGACCAGATGGAGCGGGAGAGGCAATGAGCAGTTCTTC.

This rearrangement joins TRBV19 to TRBJ2-1; TRBD2 agrees at 7 bases. Germline trimming cut 0 bases from V and 1 base from J; bases unmatched to any gene: 9. Germline lookup yields CDR1 LNHDA and CDR2 SQIVND (reference sequence). The CDR3 consists of 18 residues. DNA of the CDR3: TGTGCCAGTAGTATAGATTTGGCGGGAGTCAGGTCCTACAATGAGCAGTTCTTC. Amino acid sequence: CASSIDLAGVRSYNEQFF. Combining the CDR3 with reference TRBV19 and TRBJ2-1 gives the whole variable domain DGGITQSPKYLFRKEGQNVTLSCEQNLNHDAMYWYRQDPGQGLRLIYYSQIVNDFQKGDIAEGYSVSREKKESFPLTVTSAQKNPTAFYLCASSIDLAGVRSYNEQFFGPGTRLTVL.

The V call is TRBV6-5, the J call TRBJ2-2; 7 nucleotides agree with TRBD1. The CDR3 totals 14 residues. Losses at the gene ends were 5 bases for V and 4 bases for J; bases not matched to a gene: 4. From germline, CDR1 is MNHEY and CDR2 SVGAGI. The CDR3 bases are TGTGCCAGCAGTCAGGGGGTGGGCACCGGGGAGCTGTTTTTT. It yields the protein CASSQGVGTGELFF.

The CDR3 region is CASSLGLADEQFF. The CDR3, as DNA: TGTGCCAGTAGTCTGGGACTAGCAGATGAGCAGTTCTTC. The chain combines TRBV19 with TRBJ2-1, with TRBD2 matching 9 bases. With V trimmed by 5 bases and J by 8 bases, 4 bases remained unmatched. This CDR3 comprises 13 residues. Germline loops: CDR1 LNHDA, CDR2 SQIVND (reference sequence).